The clone carrying this T cell receptor (beta chain) was seen a handful of times. Trimming shortened V by 2 bases and J by 9 bases, and 5 bases separated the two germline ends. Germline CDR1 is SGHTA and CDR2 is FQGNSA. The CDR3 consists of 11 residues. A sort by CD45RO/CCR7/CD25/CD127/CD95/CD27 yielded CD4+ naive, central memory, regulatory and stem cell-like memory cells. Sorted populations all exceeded 95% purity. This sample was included in a study of beta chain features in type 1 diabetes. Turning to the study itself: Age, gender and cell yields were similar between patients and healthy donors.

Expressed TCRB transcripts were sequenced because the isolated RNA had all been reverse transcribed beforehand. Produced via immunoSEQ multiplex PCR; TCRdb's table is partial and in-frame only. This sample carries hundreds of thousands of clones, around 14% of them seen once, and the ten largest clones take roughly 0.035%. Sequenced input: naive CD4+ T cells from blood. The chain is built from TRBV7-2 and TRBJ2-4, with D unclear. This clonotype was sampled from a man younger than 40 in good health. The CDR3 here is CASSLLAIQYF. CDR3 nucleotides: TGTGCCAGCAGCTTATTAGCCATTCAGTACTTC.